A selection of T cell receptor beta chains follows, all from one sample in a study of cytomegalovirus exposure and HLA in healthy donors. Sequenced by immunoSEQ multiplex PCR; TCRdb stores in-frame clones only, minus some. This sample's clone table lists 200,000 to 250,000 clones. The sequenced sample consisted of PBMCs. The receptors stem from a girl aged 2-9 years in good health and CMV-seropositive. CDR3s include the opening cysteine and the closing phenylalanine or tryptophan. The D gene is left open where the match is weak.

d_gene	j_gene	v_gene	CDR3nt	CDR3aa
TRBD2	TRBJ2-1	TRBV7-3	TGTGCCAGCAGCTTAGGAGGGGGACTAGCCCAATACAATGAGCAGTTCTTC	CASSLGGGLAQYNEQFF
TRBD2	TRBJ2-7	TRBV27	TGTGCCAGCAGTTCCTATAGCGGGAGGGATGAATTAAGCTCCTACGAGCAGTACTTC	CASSSYSGRDELSSYEQYF
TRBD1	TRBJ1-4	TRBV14	TGTGCCAGCAGCCCCCTCCCCATTGACAGGGGGGGAAAACTGTTTTTT	CASSPLPIDRGGKLFF
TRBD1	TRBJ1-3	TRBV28	TGTGCCAGCAGTTTGGGACAGAGCTCTGGAAACACCATATATTTT	CASSLGQSSGNTIYF
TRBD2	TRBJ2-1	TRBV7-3	TGTGCCAGCAGCTTAACGGCTAGCGGACCCTACAATGAGCAGTTCTTC	CASSLTASGPYNEQFF
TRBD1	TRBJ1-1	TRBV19	TGTGCCAGCCGGGGGGGGACAGGGGGCATTCGGGACACTGAAGCTTTCTTT	CASRGGTGGIRDTEAFF
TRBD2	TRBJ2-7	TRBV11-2	TGTGCCAGCAGCTTAGTATTCGGGAGGGCCGGAAACGAGCAGTACTTC	CASSLVFGRAGNEQYF
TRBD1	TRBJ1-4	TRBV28	TGTGCCAGCAGATCAATTGGACAGGGGACAACTAATGAAAAACTGTTTTTT	CASRSIGQGTTNEKLFF
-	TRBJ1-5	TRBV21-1	TGTGCCAGCAGCTATTTCCCACTCTCGACGGACTATAGCAATCAGCCCCAGCATTTT	CASSYFPLSTDYSNQPQHF
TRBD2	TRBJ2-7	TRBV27	TGTGCCAGCAGTTTGGAAGTGACTAGCCCTTCCTACGAGCAGTACTTC	CASSLEVTSPSYEQYF
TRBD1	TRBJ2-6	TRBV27	TGTGCCAGCAGTTTGAGCCCGGGACAGGGCTTCTCTGGGGCCAACGTCCTGACTTTC	CASSLSPGQGFSGANVLTF
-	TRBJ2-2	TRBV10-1	TGCGCCAGCAGTCTAACGAGGACAGAATTGAACACCGGGGAGCTGTTTTTT	CASSLTRTELNTGELFF
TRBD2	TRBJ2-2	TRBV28	TGTGCCAGCAGTTTAAGCGGGGAAACCGGGGAGCTGTTTTTT	CASSLSGETGELFF
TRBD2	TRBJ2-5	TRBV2	TGTGCCAGCAGTGAACTACCGGGAGGGCTAGGGACCCAGTACTTC	CASSELPGGLGTQYF
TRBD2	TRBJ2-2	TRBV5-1	TGCGCCAGCAGGACTAGCGGGAGTATAAGGGAGCTGTTTTTT	CASRTSGSIRELFF
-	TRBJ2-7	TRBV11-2	TGTGCCAGCAGCTTAGGGTTGAGCTCCTACGAGCAGTACTTC	CASSLGLSSYEQYF
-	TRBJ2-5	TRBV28	TGTGCCAGCAGTTTCAAGGGGTATCAAGAGACCCAGTACTTC	CASSFKGYQETQYF
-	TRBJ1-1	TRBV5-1	TGCGCCAGCAGCTTGATGACTGTGAACACTGAAGCTTTCTTT	CASSLMTVNTEAFF
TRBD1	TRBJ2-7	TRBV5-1	TGCGCCAGCAGCCCCCAACCGACAGGGTCCTACGAGCAGTACTTC	CASSPQPTGSYEQYF
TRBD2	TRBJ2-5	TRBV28	TGTGCCAGCAGTCAAAGCGGGAGAGAGACCCAGTACTTC	CASSQSGRETQYF
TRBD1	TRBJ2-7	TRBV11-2	TGTGCCAGCAGCTTAACCGGGACAGGGATACTCTACGAGCAGTACTTC	CASSLTGTGILYEQYF
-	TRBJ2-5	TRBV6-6	TGTGCCAGCAGTTACGAGGAGAGGGGGGAGACCCAGTACTTC	CASSYEERGETQYF
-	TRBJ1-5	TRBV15	TGTGCCACCGGGGCGGGGGACGAGCTGCCCCAGCATTTT	CATGAGDELPQHF
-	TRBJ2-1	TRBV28	TGTGCCAGCACCCCCTGGGGGACTTCTTACAATGAGCAGTTCTTC	CASTPWGTSYNEQFF
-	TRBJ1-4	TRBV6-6	TGTGCCAGCAGTCGGGAGGTGGAAAAACTGTTTTTT	CASSREVEKLFF
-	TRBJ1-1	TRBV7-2	TGTGCCAGCAGCTTAGACAGGAACACTGAAGCTTTCTTT	CASSLDRNTEAFF
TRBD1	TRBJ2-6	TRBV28	TGTGCCAGCAGTTTACTTGACAGGGGCGTCCTGACTTTC	CASSLLDRGVLTF
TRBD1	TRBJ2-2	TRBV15	TGTGCCACCAGCGGGTCGGTACAGGGGGCGACCGGGGAGCTGTTTTTT	CATSGSVQGATGELFF
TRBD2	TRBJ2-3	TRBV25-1	TGTGCCAGCGGGGGACTAGCGGTCGATACGCAGTATTTT	CASGGLAVDTQYF
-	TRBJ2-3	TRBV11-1	TGTGCCAGCAGCTTAGAGCTAGCGCGAAGCACAGATACGCAGTATTTT	CASSLELARSTDTQYF
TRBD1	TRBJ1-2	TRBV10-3	TGTGCCATCAGAGGGGACAGGGAGGCCTATGGCTACACCTTC	CAIRGDREAYGYTF
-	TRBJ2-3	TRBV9	TGTGCCAGCGAAAGCGTGGCCACAGATACGCAGTATTTT	CASESVATDTQYF
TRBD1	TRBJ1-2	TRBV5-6	TGTGCCAGCAGCTTCGGACAGGGGGGCTACACCTTC	CASSFGQGGYTF
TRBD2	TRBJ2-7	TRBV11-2	TGTGCCAGCAGCCCGGGACTAGCGGGCTCCTACGAGCAGTACTTC	CASSPGLAGSYEQYF
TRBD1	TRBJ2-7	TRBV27	TGTGCCAGCAGTTTACAGGGGGCCGAGCAGTACTTC	CASSLQGAEQYF
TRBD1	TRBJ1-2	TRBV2	TGTGCCAGCAGCGACAGGGCTGGCTACACCTTC	CASSDRAGYTF
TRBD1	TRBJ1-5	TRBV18	TGTGCCAGCTCAACCTTGACAGGGGCGGCCCCTAGCAATCAGCCCCAGCATTTT	CASSTLTGAAPSNQPQHF
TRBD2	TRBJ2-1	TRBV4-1	TGCGCCAGCAGCCAAGATGGGACTAGCGGCTCCTACAATGAGCAGTTCTTC	CASSQDGTSGSYNEQFF
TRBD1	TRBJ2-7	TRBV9	TGTGCCAGCAGCGTAGAGGGGGCAGATGAGCAGTACTTC	CASSVEGADEQYF
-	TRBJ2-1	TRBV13	TGTGCCAGCAGCGAAAAGCGGGTCCTGGCTAACAATGAGCAGTTCTTC	CASSEKRVLANNEQFF
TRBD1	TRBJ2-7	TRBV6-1	TGTGCCAGCAGTGAAATGGACAGGGGGGCCTACGAGCAGTACTTC	CASSEMDRGAYEQYF
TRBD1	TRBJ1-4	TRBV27	TGTGCCAGCAGTTTCGGCAGGGGGGCGGAAAAACTGTTTTTT	CASSFGRGAEKLFF
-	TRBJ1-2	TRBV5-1	TGCGCCAGCAGCTTGGACAGATCCATGGGCTACACCTTC	CASSLDRSMGYTF
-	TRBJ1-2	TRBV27	TGTGCCAGCAGTTTATCGGTGGACAGTTATGGCTACACCTTC	CASSLSVDSYGYTF
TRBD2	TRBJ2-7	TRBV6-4	TGTGCCAGCCCTAGCGGGGGGGAGCAGTACTTC	CASPSGGEQYF
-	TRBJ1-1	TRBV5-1	TGCGCCAGCGGGGCAGGACCTCAAGCTTTCTTT	CASGAGPQAFF
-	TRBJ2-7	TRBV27	TGTGCCAGCAGTCCCCAGGGTTACGAGCAGTACTTC	CASSPQGYEQYF
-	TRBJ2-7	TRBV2	TGTGCCAGCAGTTTTTCCCTCCTCGAGCAGTACTTC	CASSFSLLEQYF
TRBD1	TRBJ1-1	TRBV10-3	TGTGCCATCAGCGTAACCGGGACAGGGAACACTGAAGCTTTCTTT	CAISVTGTGNTEAFF
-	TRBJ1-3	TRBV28	TGTGCCAGCAGTTATGGTTGGGGTGGGAGTTCTGGAAACACCATATATTTT	CASSYGWGGSSGNTIYF
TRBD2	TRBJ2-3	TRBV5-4	TGTGCCAGCAGCTTAGGACTAGGCAAGCTGACAGATACGCAGTATTTT	CASSLGLGKLTDTQYF
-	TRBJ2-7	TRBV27	TGTGCCAGCAGTTTTGGTCAGGGGGGTGTTAGCGAGCAGTACTTC	CASSFGQGGVSEQYF
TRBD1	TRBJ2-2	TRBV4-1	TGCGCCAGCAGCCCCACTCCCGGGACAGGGAACACCGGGGAGCTGTTTTTT	CASSPTPGTGNTGELFF
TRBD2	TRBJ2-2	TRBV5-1	TGCGCCAGCAGCTTCGGACTAGCGGGAGAGGGGACAAACACCGGGGAGCTGTTTTTT	CASSFGLAGEGTNTGELFF
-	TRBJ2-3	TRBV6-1	TGTGCCAGTGACTCAGGCACAGATACGCAGTATTTT	CASDSGTDTQYF
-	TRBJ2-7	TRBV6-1	TGTGCCAGCAGTGATAGGGGGTCCTACGAGCAGTACTTC	CASSDRGSYEQYF
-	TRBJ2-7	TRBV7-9	TGTGCCAGCAGCGGGGCCTCAGCACCATACGAGCAGTACTTC	CASSGASAPYEQYF
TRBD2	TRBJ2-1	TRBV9	TGTGCCAGCAGCGTCGGAGCGGGGAATGAGCAGTTCTTC	CASSVGAGNEQFF
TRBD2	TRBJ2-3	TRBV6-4	TGTGCCAGCAGTGATGGGACTAGCGGGTCCGCTAGTACGCAGTATTTT	CASSDGTSGSASTQYF
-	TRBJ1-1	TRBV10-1	TGCGCCAGCAGGACTAGGGCCGACACTGAAGCTTTCTTT	CASRTRADTEAFF